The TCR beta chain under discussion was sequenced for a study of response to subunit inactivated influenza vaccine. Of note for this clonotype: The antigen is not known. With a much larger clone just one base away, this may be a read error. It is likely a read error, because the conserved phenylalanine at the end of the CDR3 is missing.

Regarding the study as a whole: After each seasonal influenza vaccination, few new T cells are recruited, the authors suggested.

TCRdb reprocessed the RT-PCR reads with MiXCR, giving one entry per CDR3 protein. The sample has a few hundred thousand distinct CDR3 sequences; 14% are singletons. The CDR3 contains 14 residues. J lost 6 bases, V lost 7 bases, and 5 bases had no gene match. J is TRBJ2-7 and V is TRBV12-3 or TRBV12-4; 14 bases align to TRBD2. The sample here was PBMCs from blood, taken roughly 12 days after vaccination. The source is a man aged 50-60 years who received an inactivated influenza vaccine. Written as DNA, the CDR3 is TGTGCCAGCACGTCCGGGACTAGCGGGGGCGAGCAGTACCTC. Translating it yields CASTSGTSGGEQYL.